A selection of T cell receptor beta chains follows, all from one sample in a study of PD-1 blockade in classical Hodgkin lymphoma. Only in-frame clones appear in the TCRdb table, and some are missing; sequencing was by immunoSEQ multiplex PCR. Of 22,000 or so clones in the sample, roughly 78% were seen once. The sample was peripheral blood mononuclear cells (PBMCs), taken before the second cycle of nivolumab. These receptors came from a human donor with classical Hodgkin lymphoma. Both conserved end residues are part of each CDR3. Fields, in order: clone size, J gene, D gene, V gene, CDR3 protein, CDR3 DNA. The D gene is left open where the match is weak. Part of the rows lack a size; the others show once, few, many or a class for expanded clones.

clone_size: few; j_call: TRBJ2-2; d_call: TRBD2; v_call: TRBV4-3; cdr3_aa: CASSQDPSGGPNTGELFF; cdr3_nt: TGCGCCAGCAGCCAAGATCCGTCGGGAGGCCCGAACACCGGGGAGCTGTTTTTT
clone_size: NA; j_call: TRBJ1-5; d_call: NA; v_call: TRBV6-5; cdr3_aa: CASSWETGNQPQHF; cdr3_nt: TGTGCCAGCAGTTGGGAGACGGGGAATCAGCCCCAGCATTTT
clone_size: hyperexpanded; j_call: TRBJ2-7; d_call: TRBD2; v_call: TRBV9; cdr3_aa: CASGAGGVEQYF; cdr3_nt: TGTGCCAGCGGAGCGGGAGGAGTCGAGCAGTACTTC
clone_size: NA; j_call: TRBJ2-7; d_call: NA; v_call: TRBV4-3; cdr3_aa: CASSQDSWGEGEQYF; cdr3_nt: TGCGCCAGCAGCCAAGACTCATGGGGCGAGGGTGAGCAGTACTTC
clone_size: NA; j_call: TRBJ1-3; d_call: NA; v_call: TRBV19; cdr3_aa: CASSIGNTIYF; cdr3_nt: TGTGCCAGTAGTATTGGGAACACCATATATTTT
clone_size: NA; j_call: TRBJ2-3; d_call: NA; v_call: TRBV14; cdr3_aa: CASSQWFSTDTQYF; cdr3_nt: TGTGCCAGCAGCCAATGGTTTAGCACAGATACGCAGTATTTT
clone_size: NA; j_call: TRBJ2-3; d_call: NA; v_call: TRBV10-3; cdr3_aa: CAISGKGSWADTQYF; cdr3_nt: TGTGCCATCAGTGGGAAAGGGAGTTGGGCAGATACGCAGTATTTT
clone_size: NA; j_call: TRBJ2-3; d_call: NA; v_call: TRBV29-1; cdr3_aa: CSVKGGQADTQYF; cdr3_nt: TGCAGCGTCAAAGGGGGTCAGGCCGATACGCAGTATTTT
clone_size: NA; j_call: TRBJ1-1; d_call: NA; v_call: TRBV6-1; cdr3_aa: CASSEVFGSEAFF; cdr3_nt: TGTGCCAGCAGTGAAGTTTTCGGGTCTGAAGCTTTCTTT
clone_size: NA; j_call: TRBJ2-2; d_call: NA; v_call: TRBV11-3; cdr3_aa: CASSIRDPGELFF; cdr3_nt: TGTGCCAGCAGCATCCGGGACCCCGGGGAGCTGTTTTTT
clone_size: NA; j_call: TRBJ2-5; d_call: NA; v_call: TRBV7-2; cdr3_aa: CASSFWTRETQYF; cdr3_nt: TGTGCCAGCAGCTTTTGGACCCGAGAGACCCAGTACTTC
clone_size: NA; j_call: TRBJ1-6; d_call: NA; v_call: TRBV5-8; cdr3_aa: CASSLYLGTFDSVSPLHF; cdr3_nt: TGTGCCAGCAGCTTGTACCTCGGGACTTTTGACAGCGTTTCACCCCTCCACTTT
clone_size: few; j_call: TRBJ2-7; d_call: TRBD2; v_call: TRBV30; cdr3_aa: CAWSGTSGYYEQYF; cdr3_nt: TGTGCCTGGAGTGGGACTAGCGGGTACTACGAGCAGTACTTC
clone_size: NA; j_call: TRBJ1-1; d_call: TRBD1; v_call: TRBV7-9; cdr3_aa: CASSSRPGQAMNTEAFF; cdr3_nt: TGTGCCAGCAGCAGCCGCCCGGGACAGGCAATGAACACTGAAGCTTTCTTT
clone_size: NA; j_call: TRBJ1-2; d_call: NA; v_call: TRBV7-2; cdr3_aa: CASSPALGDTYYGYTF; cdr3_nt: TGTGCCAGCAGCCCGGCGCTCGGAGATACCTACTATGGCTACACCTTC
clone_size: NA; j_call: TRBJ2-3; d_call: TRBD2; v_call: TRBV19; cdr3_aa: CASSRQAGGITDTQYF; cdr3_nt: TGTGCCAGTAGTCGACAAGCGGGGGGGATTACAGATACGCAGTATTTT
clone_size: few; j_call: TRBJ1-6; d_call: NA; v_call: TRBV19; cdr3_aa: CATNSGDSNSPLHF; cdr3_nt: TGTGCCACAAACTCCGGGGATTCAAATTCACCCCTCCACTTT
clone_size: NA; j_call: TRBJ1-6; d_call: TRBD1; v_call: TRBV6-1; cdr3_aa: CASRDRGPNNSPLHF; cdr3_nt: TGTGCCAGCAGAGACAGGGGGCCGAATAATTCACCCCTCCACTTT
clone_size: NA; j_call: TRBJ1-1; d_call: NA; v_call: TRBV6-5; cdr3_aa: CASRYGADTEAFF; cdr3_nt: TGTGCCAGCAGGTACGGGGCCGACACTGAAGCTTTCTTT
clone_size: NA; j_call: TRBJ2-2; d_call: TRBD2; v_call: TRBV6-4; cdr3_aa: CASRASGGSTRELFF; cdr3_nt: TGTGCCAGCAGGGCTAGCGGGGGGAGCACCAGGGAGCTGTTTTTT
clone_size: NA; j_call: TRBJ1-5; d_call: NA; v_call: TRBV5-6; cdr3_aa: CASSTFRAGADQPQHF; cdr3_nt: TGTGCCAGCAGTACGTTTAGGGCAGGGGCGGATCAGCCCCAGCATTTT
clone_size: NA; j_call: TRBJ1-1; d_call: NA; v_call: TRBV5-1; cdr3_aa: CASSWSLRRNTEAFF; cdr3_nt: TGCGCCAGCAGTTGGTCTCTCCGCCGGAACACTGAAGCTTTCTTT
clone_size: NA; j_call: TRBJ2-1; d_call: TRBD2; v_call: TRBV7-9; cdr3_aa: CASSLWLAGINEQFF; cdr3_nt: TGTGCCAGCAGCTTATGGCTAGCGGGGATCAATGAGCAGTTCTTC
clone_size: NA; j_call: TRBJ2-3; d_call: NA; v_call: TRBV6-1; cdr3_aa: CASSVWQGGDTQYF; cdr3_nt: TGTGCCAGCAGTGTTTGGCAGGGCGGAGATACGCAGTATTTT
clone_size: NA; j_call: TRBJ2-7; d_call: TRBD2; v_call: TRBV9; cdr3_aa: CASSGGLAGVYEQYF; cdr3_nt: TGTGCCAGCAGCGGGGGACTAGCGGGAGTTTACGAGCAGTACTTC
clone_size: few; j_call: TRBJ2-3; d_call: NA; v_call: TRBV4-1; cdr3_aa: CASSQVADTQYF; cdr3_nt: TGCGCCAGCAGCCAAGTTGCGGATACGCAGTATTTT
clone_size: once; j_call: TRBJ2-1; d_call: TRBD2; v_call: TRBV6-5; cdr3_aa: CASSYDGRTVDEQFF; cdr3_nt: TGTGCCAGCAGTTATGACGGGAGGACTGTGGATGAGCAGTTCTTC
clone_size: NA; j_call: TRBJ2-7; d_call: NA; v_call: TRBV18; cdr3_aa: CASSPLVRPDEQYF; cdr3_nt: TGTGCCAGCTCCCCTCTAGTCCGCCCCGACGAGCAGTACTTC
clone_size: NA; j_call: TRBJ1-2; d_call: NA; v_call: TRBV6-5; cdr3_aa: CASSYRAGDGYTF; cdr3_nt: TGTGCCAGCAGTTACCGGGCGGGAGATGGCTACACCTTC
clone_size: NA; j_call: TRBJ2-1; d_call: NA; v_call: TRBV10-1; cdr3_aa: CASSENVDRLGKYNEQFF; cdr3_nt: TGCGCCAGCAGTGAAAATGTTGATAGGTTAGGAAAATACAATGAGCAGTTCTTC
clone_size: once; j_call: TRBJ2-7; d_call: TRBD1; v_call: TRBV6-5; cdr3_aa: CASSRDSYEQYF; cdr3_nt: TGTGCCAGCAGTCGGGACAGCTACGAGCAGTACTTC
clone_size: NA; j_call: TRBJ1-1; d_call: TRBD1; v_call: TRBV19; cdr3_aa: CASSMAGTASWVNTEAFF; cdr3_nt: TGTGCCAGTAGTATGGCCGGGACAGCCTCTTGGGTGAACACTGAAGCTTTCTTT
clone_size: NA; j_call: TRBJ2-5; d_call: NA; v_call: TRBV2; cdr3_aa: CASSGAGGRETQYF; cdr3_nt: TGTGCCAGCAGCGGGGCAGGGGGGCGAGAGACCCAGTACTTC
clone_size: NA; j_call: TRBJ2-1; d_call: NA; v_call: TRBV7-2; cdr3_aa: CASSLSRLAPTTEQFF; cdr3_nt: TGTGCCAGCAGCTTGTCGAGGCTAGCCCCCACAACTGAGCAGTTCTTC
clone_size: NA; j_call: TRBJ2-6; d_call: NA; v_call: TRBV18; cdr3_aa: CASSPDSSGANVLTF; cdr3_nt: TGTGCCAGCTCACCAGACAGCTCTGGGGCCAACGTCCTGACTTTC
clone_size: NA; j_call: TRBJ1-2; d_call: TRBD1; v_call: TRBV2; cdr3_aa: CASSGWRTGVRGYTF; cdr3_nt: TGTGCCAGCAGTGGTTGGCGGACAGGGGTTCGTGGCTACACCTTC
clone_size: NA; j_call: TRBJ2-3; d_call: TRBD2; v_call: TRBV6-4; cdr3_aa: CTSSDGGRAYDTQYF; cdr3_nt: TGTACCAGCAGTGACGGCGGGAGGGCCTATGATACGCAGTATTTT
clone_size: NA; j_call: TRBJ1-1; d_call: NA; v_call: TRBV7-8; cdr3_aa: CASTLRVFAEAFF; cdr3_nt: TGTGCCAGCACCCTACGGGTTTTCGCTGAAGCTTTCTTT
clone_size: NA; j_call: TRBJ1-6; d_call: NA; v_call: TRBV15; cdr3_aa: CATSRGLGSSYNSPLHF; cdr3_nt: TGTGCCACCAGCAGAGGACTTGGCAGCTCCTATAATTCACCCCTCCACTTT
clone_size: few; j_call: TRBJ2-1; d_call: NA; v_call: TRBV5-4; cdr3_aa: CASSLGTGYNEQFF; cdr3_nt: TGTGCCAGCAGCTTGGGGACTGGCTACAATGAGCAGTTCTTC
clone_size: NA; j_call: TRBJ2-1; d_call: TRBD2; v_call: TRBV28; cdr3_aa: CASSLHKGTSWDNEQFF; cdr3_nt: TGTGCCAGCAGTTTACACAAAGGGACTAGCTGGGACAATGAGCAGTTCTTC
clone_size: NA; j_call: TRBJ1-5; d_call: NA; v_call: TRBV30; cdr3_aa: CAWSTGQYNQPQHF; cdr3_nt: TGTGCCTGGAGTACCGGACAGTACAATCAGCCCCAGCATTTT